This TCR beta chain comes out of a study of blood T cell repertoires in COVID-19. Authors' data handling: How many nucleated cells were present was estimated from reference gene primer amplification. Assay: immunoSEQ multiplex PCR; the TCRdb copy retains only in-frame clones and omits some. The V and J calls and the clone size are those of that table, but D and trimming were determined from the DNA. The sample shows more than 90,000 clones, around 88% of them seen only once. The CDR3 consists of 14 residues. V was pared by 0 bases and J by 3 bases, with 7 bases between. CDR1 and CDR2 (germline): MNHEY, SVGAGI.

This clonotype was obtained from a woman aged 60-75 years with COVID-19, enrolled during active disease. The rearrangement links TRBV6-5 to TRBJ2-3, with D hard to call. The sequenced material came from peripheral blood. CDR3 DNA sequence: TGTGCCAGCAGTTACTCATACGGGACAGATACGCAGTATTTT. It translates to CASSYSYGTDTQYF.